This entry concerns a single T cell receptor beta chain. No antigen is known for it. This sample is drawn from a study of T cell responses to AZD1222 COVID-19 vaccine. Whole-study findings and limits: The number of AZD1222 recipients seropositive at baseline was only five or six. Mapped onto spike, vaccine-associated CD4 TCRs spanned it and were dominant at 160-218 and 743-854. Clonal diversity may have been underestimated, and the donors were mostly white British, with more females than males.

Some clones are missing from TCRdb's copy, which holds only in-frame ones; the method was immunoSEQ multiplex PCR. The sample comprises some 100,000 clones, 80% to 95% of which are singletons, and 3.1% rests with the top ten. This CDR3 region has 15 residues. In germline, CDR1 is SGHDT, CDR2 YYEEEE. V trimming: 5 bases; J trimming: 6 bases; junction bases outside the gene matches: 10. Sequenced here: peripheral blood, sampled 28 days after the second AZD1222 dose. The genes are TRBV5-6 and TRBJ2-7; 11 bases fit TRBD2. The sequence derives from an adult who received the AZD1222 COVID-19 vaccine. Here the CDR3 DNA reads TGTGCCAGCAGGAAGGGGACTAGCGGCCCCGGCGAGCAGTACTTC. Its translation: CASRKGTSGPGEQYF.